This TCR beta chain was retrieved from a study of cytomegalovirus exposure and HLA in healthy donors. Study-level points and caveats: The study recorded about 160 TCR beta chains that were cytomegalovirus-associated.

The CDR3 is made up of 15 amino acids. V dropped 6 bases and J dropped 0; count of bases not matched to a gene: 5. The V gene's germline CDR1 is SGHVS and CDR2 FQNEAQ. This clone was picked up one time. Its matching antigen is unknown. The PCR contained 60 Vbeta and 13 Jbeta primers. Sequencing used immunoSEQ multiplex PCR; TCRdb keeps in-frame clones, though not all of them. The profile shows tens of thousands of clones, about two thirds of them singletons. The sequence was obtained from a man in his fifties or sixties in good health and CMV-seronegative. J is TRBJ2-3 and V is TRBV7-8, with 8 positions matching TRBD1. Material: PBMCs. CDR3 sequence: CASSGQGSSTDTQYF. The CDR3 DNA reads TGTGCCAGCAGTGGACAGGGATCTAGCACAGATACGCAGTATTTT.